Presented here are 9 T cell receptor beta chains from one specimen sequenced in a study of CD8 T cells in ankylosing spondylitis. TCRdb fed the 5' RACE reads into MiXCR, producing one record per CDR3 protein. The data hold roughly 90,000 distinct CDR3 sequences, with roughly 8% observed a single time. The sequenced sample was blood, either unsorted or a sorted T cell fraction (not recorded which). The origin of the receptors is a male donor with ankylosing spondylitis or in good health (not recorded which).

The table lists this clonotype with many counts. V usage is TRBV4-2 and J usage is TRBJ2-7, with a possible D match to TRBD1 (6 bases). CDR1 LGHNA and CDR2 YNFKEQ come from the germline V gene. Trimming cost V 6 bases and J 2 bases, with 14 bases left between them. The CDR3 is made up of 14 amino acids. CDR3 in amino acids: CASSPGDSPYEQYF. The CDR3 region has the DNA TGTGCCAGCAGTCCAGGGGATTCTCCCTACGAGCAGTACTTC.

This clonotype has ten or more counts. The chain carries TRBV5-1 and TRBJ2-1; 11 bases line up with TRBD2. The CDR3 length is 17 residues. Per germline, CDR1 SGHRS and CDR2 YFSETQ. Trimming removed 0 bases from V and 5 bases from J; junction bases left unmatched: 7. Here the CDR3 reads CASSLGLAGQKHNEQFF. The DNA for the CDR3 is TGCGCCAGCAGCTTGGGACTAGCGGGACAAAAACACAATGAGCAGTTCTTC.

This clonotype was detected ten times or more. The chain recombines TRBV5-5 with TRBJ2-7; D remains unclear. The germline gives CDR1 SGHKS, CDR2 YYEKEE (reference sequence). There are 18 residues in the CDR3. Trimming took off 4 bases at V and 2 bases at J, with 25 bases between the two ends. CDR3 in DNA: TGTGCCAGCAGCATTTCGGGTTTAGTCATCCTATCACCCTACGAGCAGTACTTC. The encoded protein is CASSISGLVILSPYEQYF.

This clonotype was seen ten or more times. CDR3 sequence: CASSLEGQGTGTGELFF. CDR3 DNA: TGCGCCAGCAGCTTGGAAGGGCAGGGGACTGGCACCGGGGAGCTGTTTTTT. The chain is built from TRBV5-1 and TRBJ2-2; either TRBD1 or TRBD2 may supply D (6 bases each). The germline V gene encodes CDR1 SGHRS and CDR2 YFSETQ. This CDR3 contains 17 residues. Between the trimmed V and J ends, which lost 0 bases and 4 bases, there was a span of 16 bases.

This clonotype showed up many times. The chain carries TRBV6-1 and TRBJ2-7; D not resolved. The germline CDR1 and CDR2 sequences are MNHNS and SASEGT. V was trimmed by 4 bases and J by 3 bases, leaving 4 bases between them. There are 11 residues in the CDR3. CDR3 DNA sequence: TGTGCCAGCAGTGGAGTCTACGAGCAGTACTTC. Encoded protein: CASSGVYEQYF.

Note on this clonotype: Likely a read error: the CDR3 ends without its conserved phenylalanine or tryptophan. CDR3 DNA: TGTGCCAGCAGCTATTTCCGGGGGACCGGGGAGCTGTTTTTA. Its translation: CASSYFRGTGELFL. The gene calls are TRBV11-3 and TRBJ2-2; D perhaps matches TRBD2 (6 bases). The CDR3 runs 14 residues. Trimming stripped 4 bases from V and 5 bases from J, with 11 bases between. The germline CDR1 and CDR2 sequences are SGHNT and YENEEA.

This clonotype was observed at least ten times. The chain is built from TRBV7-9 and TRBJ1-3, with D unclear. Germline V gene sequence: CDR1 SEHNR, CDR2 FQNEAQ (reference sequence). The CDR3 sequence is 14 residues long. Trimming cost V 5 bases and J 3 bases, with 11 bases left between them. The CDR3: CASSPHRDGNTIYF. Here the CDR3 DNA reads TGTGCCAGCAGCCCTCATAGGGATGGAAACACCATATATTTT.

In this sample, this clonotype turned up many times. The V call is TRBV28, the J call TRBJ2-3; TRBD2 might be the D (5 bases). Trimming stripped 5 bases from V and 6 bases from J, with 18 bases between. The CDR3 totals 15 residues. CDR1 is MDHEN and CDR2 is SYDVKM in the germline V gene. The CDR3 protein is CASSPEYEGRDTQYF. The CDR3 DNA follows: TGTGCCAGCAGTCCTGAGTATGAGGGTAGGGATACGCAGTATTTT.

In this sample, this clonotype turned up many times. V is TRBV9 and J is TRBJ2-1; 7 nucleotides align to TRBD1. The germline V gene encodes CDR1 SGDLS and CDR2 YYNGEE. The CDR3 contains 14 residues. Losses at the gene ends were 2 bases for V and 11 bases for J; bases not matched to a gene: 10. The DNA for the CDR3 is TGTGCCAGCAGCGTGGCAGGACAGGCCCGGAAGCAGTTCTTC. Residues: CASSVAGQARKQFF.